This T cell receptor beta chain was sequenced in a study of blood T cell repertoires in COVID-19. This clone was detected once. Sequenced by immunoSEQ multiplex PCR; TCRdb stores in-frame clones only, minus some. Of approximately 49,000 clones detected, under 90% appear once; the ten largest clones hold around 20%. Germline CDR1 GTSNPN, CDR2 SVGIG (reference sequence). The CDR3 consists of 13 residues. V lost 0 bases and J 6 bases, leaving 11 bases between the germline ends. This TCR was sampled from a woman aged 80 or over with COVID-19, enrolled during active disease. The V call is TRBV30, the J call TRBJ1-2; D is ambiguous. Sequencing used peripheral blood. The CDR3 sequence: CAWSVATPDGYTF. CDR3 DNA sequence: TGTGCCTGGAGTGTTGCGACTCCTGATGGCTACACCTTC.